These 15 T cell receptor beta chains were all obtained from the same sample, sequenced in a study of radiation and T cells in renal cell carcinoma. Sequencing used immunoSEQ multiplex PCR; TCRdb keeps in-frame clones, though not all of them. The profile shows more than 120,000 clones, 65% to 90% of them singletons. Sample time point: blood 4 weeks post-SBRT, at nephrectomy. The treatment was: 15 Gy SBRT to primary tumor, nephrectomy 4 weeks later. The specimen comprised blood, sampled from a patient whose treatment included radiotherapy and nephrectomy. These receptors originate from a woman in her 50s with renal cell carcinoma.

The chain uses TRBV4-3 and TRBJ1-4, with D possibly matching TRBD1 (5 bases). CDR1 and CDR2 (germline): LGHNA, YSLEER. The V end was cut by 2 bases, the J end by 8 bases, with 6 bases between. CDR3 length: 12 amino acids. The CDR3 DNA is TGCGCCAGCAGCCAATGGGGGGAAAAACTGTTTTTT. Encoded protein: CASSQWGEKLFF.

The chain has TRBV6-5 and TRBJ2-5; D unclear. The germline gives CDR1 MNHEY, CDR2 SVGAGI. CDR3 length: 16 amino acids. V was shortened by 0 bases and J by 1 base, with 12 bases between the two germline ends. The CDR3 sequence is CASSYSGFFGQETQYF. The CDR3 nucleotides read TGTGCCAGCAGTTACTCGGGGTTTTTCGGCCAAGAGACCCAGTACTTC.

This clone was counted once. The V gene is TRBV7-2, the J gene TRBJ2-2; D is perhaps TRBD1 or TRBD2 (5 bases each). The CDR3 totals 16 residues. Trimming pared 2 bases from V and 0 bases from J, leaving 10 bases between. Germline loops: CDR1 SGHTA, CDR2 FQGNSA. CDR3 nucleotides: TGTGCCAGCAGCTTATTGAGGGGTGCGAACACCGGGGAGCTGTTTTTT. Its translation: CASSLLRGANTGELFF.

The sample holds one count of this clone. The gene calls are TRBV7-9 and TRBJ2-1, with D maybe TRBD1 (5 bases). There are 13 residues in the CDR3. V dropped 6 bases and J dropped 12 bases, with 18 bases sitting between them. Germline lookup yields CDR1 SEHNR and CDR2 FQNEAQ (reference sequence). The CDR3: CASRGRADIRQFF. CDR3 DNA sequence: TGTGCCAGCAGAGGCAGGGCGGATATTAGGCAGTTCTTC.

The chain has TRBV28 and TRBJ2-1; 7 bases map to TRBD1. V lost 4 bases, J lost 2 bases, and 5 bases stayed unmatched. Germline V CDR1 and CDR2: MDHEN, SYDVKM. This CDR3 region has 15 residues. CDR3: CASSSDRRAYNEQFF. CDR3 in DNA: TGTGCCAGCAGTTCGGACAGGCGCGCCTACAATGAGCAGTTCTTC.

This clone was recorded only once. The chain is built from TRBV5-6 and TRBJ2-7, with a possible D match to TRBD1 (5 bases). Germline V gene sequence: CDR1 SGHDT, CDR2 YYEEEE. V gave up 3 bases and J gave up 7 bases, with 23 bases separating them. The length of the CDR3 is 16 residues. The CDR3 bases are TGTGCCAGCAGCTCATGGAAGGGGATCTCTACGCTGGAGCAGTACTTC. This codes for CASSSWKGISTLEQYF.

This clone was picked up one time. The rearrangement uses TRBV2 and TRBJ1-6; the D gene is possibly TRBD1 (6 bases). The V gene's germline CDR1 is SNHLY and CDR2 FYNNEI. Trimming stripped 6 bases from V and 7 bases from J, with 10 bases between. This CDR3 spans 13 amino acids. The CDR3, as DNA: TGTGCCAGCAGCGGACAGCTGAATTCACCCCTCCACTTT. Translated, it gives CASSGQLNSPLHF. The variable domain in full, completed from reference TRBV2 and TRBJ1-6, reads EPEVTQTPSHQVTQMGQEVILRCVPISNHLYFYWYRQILGQKVEFLVSFYNNEISEKSEIFDDQFSVERPDGSNFTLKIRSTKLEDSAMYFCASSGQLNSPLHFGNGTRLTVT.

The rearrangement joins TRBV10-3 to TRBJ2-7, with D tentatively TRBD1 or TRBD2 (5 bases each). The length of the CDR3 is 13 residues. CDR1 and CDR2 (germline): ENHRY, SYGVKD. V was shortened by 5 bases and J by 5 bases, with 13 bases between the two germline ends. CDR3 DNA: TGTGCCATCAGTTCAATGGGGGAAAACGAGCAGTACTTC. Translation gives CAISSMGENEQYF.

This chain joins TRBV7-2 and TRBJ2-7, with a tentative D call TRBD1 (6 bases). Germline CDR1 and CDR2: SGHTA and FQGNSA. The V end was cut by 6 bases, the J end by 5 bases, with 14 bases between. This CDR3 has 13 amino acids. The CDR3 bases are TGTGCCAGCAGGGGCAGGGGTTCCAACGAGCAGTACTTC. Protein product: CASRGRGSNEQYF.

This sequence joins TRBV11-3 and TRBJ1-6, with D unresolved. This CDR3 comprises 13 residues. The V gene lost 0 bases and the J gene lost 13 bases, with 10 bases spanning the gap. In germline, CDR1 is SGHNT, CDR2 YENEEA. CDR3 protein: CASSLDRESPLHF. CDR3 coding DNA: TGTGCCAGCAGCTTAGATCGTGAGAGCCCCCTCCACTTT.

The V and J genes are TRBV19 and TRBJ1-2; 8 bases are shared with TRBD1. Germline assignment: CDR1 LNHDA and CDR2 SQIVND (reference sequence). The CDR3 is made up of 20 amino acids. CDR3 sequence (DNA): TGTGCGACAAACGGACTGGACAGGGTAGGAAATAGGGCGAGGCGCTATGGCTACACCTTC. As protein: CATNGLDRVGNRARRYGYTF.

The rearrangement links TRBV11-2 to TRBJ2-1; weak D call: TRBD1 (6 bases). This CDR3 is built from 12 residues. Trimming removed 6 bases from V and 9 bases from J, with 12 bases in between. The germline CDR1 and CDR2 sequences are SGHAT and FQNNGV. The CDR3 region has the DNA TGTGCCAGCAGAACAGGGTTGGTTGAGCAGTTCTTC. It specifies CASRTGLVEQFF.

The V and J genes are TRBV7-6 and TRBJ2-7, with D maybe TRBD1 (5 bases). The V end was cut by 5 bases, the J end by 1 base, with 9 bases between. Germline assignment: CDR1 SGHVS and CDR2 FNYEAQ. The CDR3 spans 13 residues. In DNA form, the CDR3 reads TGTGCCAGCAGCCCCAGACAGTCCTACGAGCAGTACTTC. Its protein product is CASSPRQSYEQYF. Full variable domain (remainder filled in from reference TRBV7-6 and TRBJ2-7): GAGVSQSPRYKVTKRGQDVALRCDPISGHVSLYWYRQALGQGPEFLTYFNYEAQQDKSGLPNDRFSAERPEGSISTLTIQRTEQRDSAMYRCASSPRQSYEQYFGPGTRLTVT.

The J gene is TRBJ1-6, the V gene TRBV7-6; 8 positions match TRBD1. V shed 8 bases and J 7 bases; nucleotides not matched to a gene: 4. The CDR3 contains 13 residues. Germline V lookup: CDR1 SGHVS, CDR2 FNYEAQ. The CDR3 bases are TGTGCCAGCGGACAGGGAAGGAATTCACCCCTCCACTTT. It translates to CASGQGRNSPLHF. Together with reference TRBV7-6 and TRBJ1-6, the CDR3 gives the full variable domain: GAGVSQSPRYKVTKRGQDVALRCDPISGHVSLYWYRQALGQGPEFLTYFNYEAQQDKSGLPNDRFSAERPEGSISTLTIQRTEQRDSAMYRCASGQGRNSPLHFGNGTRLTVT.

The CDR3 protein is CASSRISGGPGANVLTF. The CDR3 DNA reads as TGCGCCAGCAGCCGTATTAGTGGAGGACCTGGGGCCAACGTCCTGACTTTC. The chain employs TRBV5-1 and TRBJ2-6, with D possibly being TRBD2 (5 bases). V lost 4 bases and J 2 bases, leaving 16 bases between the germline ends. Germline CDR1 and CDR2: SGHRS and YFSETQ. This CDR3 is 17 amino acids long.